The next 7 T cell receptor beta chains were all read from a single sample in a study of T-cell memory formation after mild COVID-19. MiXCR was run by TCRdb on the 5' RACE reads, yielding one entry per CDR3 protein. The table shows hundreds of thousands of distinct CDR3 sequences, with under 25% occurring only once. Material: PBMCs or a T cell subset sorted from them (not recorded which). The receptors stem from a man aged 18 to 30 who had mild COVID-19 (a few samples of this study predate the infection). Cell type and time point are not known.

V gene TRBV5-5 combines with J gene TRBJ1-2; no clear D. The CDR3 sequence is 13 residues long. V shed 0 bases and J shed 6 bases, with 9 bases lying between them. Germline CDR1 SGHKS, CDR2 YYEKEE (reference sequence). The CDR3 DNA reads as TGTGCCAGCAGCTTGGGGACCCACAATGGCTACACCTTC. Encoded protein: CASSLGTHNGYTF.

This clonotype was seen ten or more times. V gene TRBV6-5 combines with J gene TRBJ1-6, with no clear D. The CDR3 is made up of 15 amino acids. Trimming removed 0 bases from V and 7 bases from J, with 10 bases in between. Germline V gene lookup returns CDR1 MNHEY and CDR2 SVGAGI. As DNA, the CDR3 is TGTGCCAGCAGTTACTCGGCGTTTCTCAATTCACCCCTCCACTTT. Protein sequence: CASSYSAFLNSPLHF.

The chain employs TRBV18 and TRBJ2-4; the D gene could be TRBD1 or TRBD2 (6 bases each). Germline-derived CDR1 and CDR2 are KGHSH and LQKENI. V lost 3 bases and J 2 bases, leaving 17 bases between the germline ends. This CDR3 is 17 amino acids long. CDR3: CASSPLGGGVSKNIQYF. In nucleotides, the CDR3 is TGTGCCAGCTCACCCCTGGGGGGCGGCGTCTCCAAAAACATTCAGTACTTC.

The chain employs TRBV23-1 and TRBJ2-7; D may correspond to TRBD1 or TRBD2 (5 bases each). TRBV23-1 is marked as an open reading frame, function uncertain. The CDR3 contains 11 residues. The ends were cut back, 11 bases at V and 3 bases at J, with 11 bases in the middle. CDR3 sequence reads: CAWDHRYEQYF. The CDR3 region has the DNA TGCGCCTGGGACCATCGCTACGAGCAGTACTTC.

The chain recombines TRBV6-1 with TRBJ1-5; D call uncertain. V was trimmed by 8 bases and J by 4 bases, leaving 6 bases between them. The CDR3 extends over 11 amino acids. Germline CDR1 is MNHNS and CDR2 is SASEGT. The chain's CDR3 is CASGRNQPQHF. The DNA for the CDR3 is TGTGCCAGCGGGAGAAATCAGCCCCAGCATTTT.

This clonotype occurred a few times. The V call is TRBV7-3, the J call TRBJ2-1; 7 bases are a match to TRBD2. CDR1 is SGHTA, CDR2 FQGTGA, per germline. J gave up 0 bases and V 5 bases, and 7 bases lay outside the gene matches. The CDR3 has 16 amino acids. For the CDR3, the DNA is TGTGCCAGCAGCCCTCAGGCGGGAGCCTCCTACAATGAGCAGTTCTTC. Translation: CASSPQAGASYNEQFF.

The chain carries TRBV12-5 and TRBJ2-7; TRBD1 might be the D (5 bases). There are 15 residues in the CDR3. Trimming pared 3 bases from V and 2 bases from J, leaving 14 bases between. Germline V gives CDR1 LGHNT, CDR2 FRNRAP. CDR3: CASGFFQGRPYEQYF. Written as DNA, the CDR3 is TGTGCTAGTGGTTTCTTCCAGGGTCGGCCCTACGAGCAGTACTTC.